A selection of T cell receptor beta chains follows, all from one sample in a study of cytomegalovirus exposure and HLA in healthy donors. Profiling relied on immunoSEQ multiplex PCR, and the TCRdb table lists in-frame clones only, not all of them. The sample shows 150,000 or so clones, 77% of them seen only once. The sequencing sample was made of PBMCs. The receptors originated from a male donor in good health and CMV-seronegative. CDR3s include the opening cysteine and the closing phenylalanine or tryptophan. Fields, in order: J gene, D gene, clone size, V gene, CDR3 DNA, CDR3 protein. A D gene is named only where the DNA matches it firmly. Rows give clone size only sometimes, using once, few, many, or a class for an expanded clone.

TRBJ1-2,NA,NA,TRBV2,TGTGCCAGCAGTAATTCCGATGGCTACACCTTC,CASSNSDGYTF
TRBJ1-1,NA,NA,TRBV7-9,TGTGCCAGCAGCGTCAGGGACACACACATACCTGAAGCTTTCTTT,CASSVRDTHIPEAFF
TRBJ2-7,NA,NA,TRBV2,TGTGCCAGCAAGAGGACAGCACTGAGCTCCTACGAGCAGTACTTC,CASKRTALSSYEQYF
TRBJ2-4,NA,once,TRBV18,TGTGCCAGCTCACGCCCCGAGGTTTTCGGGAACATTCAGTACTTC,CASSRPEVFGNIQYF
TRBJ2-7,TRBD1,NA,TRBV13,TGTGCCAGCAGCTCTAGACAGGGGTCCTACGAGCAGTACTTC,CASSSRQGSYEQYF
TRBJ2-7,TRBD1,few,TRBV6-1,TGTGCCAGCAGGACCGGGACAGGGGTGGAGGAGCAGTACTTC,CASRTGTGVEEQYF
TRBJ2-1,NA,NA,TRBV21-1,TGTGCCAGACCGCTAGCGGGGGGGCCGAGTGAGCAGTTCTTC,CARPLAGGPSEQFF
TRBJ2-3,NA,NA,TRBV7-3,TGTGCCAGCAGGCCCACTGGCACAGATACGCAGTATTTT,CASRPTGTDTQYF
TRBJ2-7,NA,NA,TRBV19,TGTGCCAGTAGTATTCGTGGGGACTCCGAGCAGTACTTC,CASSIRGDSEQYF
TRBJ2-5,NA,NA,TRBV14,TGTGCCAGCAGCCCGCGGCGGGAAGAGACCCAGTACTTC,CASSPRREETQYF
TRBJ2-7,TRBD1,NA,TRBV7-2,TGTGCCAGCAGCCACCTCCGGGACAGGGTCTCCTACGAGCAGTACTTC,CASSHLRDRVSYEQYF
TRBJ2-3,TRBD2,NA,TRBV25-1,TGTGCCAGCAGTCCCACTAGCGGGAGGGCCGGGACAGATACGCAGTATTTT,CASSPTSGRAGTDTQYF
TRBJ2-7,NA,NA,TRBV5-8,TGTGCCAGCAGCTTGGCGGGGGGCCTCGGCGAGCAGTACTTC,CASSLAGGLGEQYF
TRBJ2-1,TRBD2,NA,TRBV11-2,TGTGCCAGCAGCTCCTATCGACTAGCGGTCAACAATGAGCAGTTCTTC,CASSSYRLAVNNEQFF
TRBJ1-2,NA,NA,TRBV4-1,TGCGCCAGCAGCCAAGAAGCGGCCAGACCACCTTGGGATGGCTACACCTTC,CASSQEAARPPWDGYTF
TRBJ1-6,NA,NA,TRBV5-1,TGCGCCAGCAGCCACGACGGACTCGGAATTCATTCACCCCTCCACTTT,CASSHDGLGIHSPLHF
TRBJ1-5,TRBD1,once,TRBV2,TGTGCCAGCAGTAAGGACAGGGGAGATCAGCCCCAGCATTTT,CASSKDRGDQPQHF
TRBJ1-2,TRBD1,NA,TRBV5-8,TGTGCCAGCAGCAGTTCGACAGGGACCTATGGCTACACCTTC,CASSSSTGTYGYTF
TRBJ2-7,TRBD1,NA,TRBV5-4,TGTGCCAGCAGCTTCAGGGGGCCCCACGAGCAGTACTTC,CASSFRGPHEQYF
TRBJ2-7,TRBD2,NA,TRBV13,TGTGCCAGCAGCTTATCGACTAGCGGGAATGAGCAGTACTTC,CASSLSTSGNEQYF
TRBJ1-1,NA,NA,TRBV6-1,TGTGCCAGCAGTGAAGAGGTCAGGGTGAACACTGAAGCTTTCTTT,CASSEEVRVNTEAFF
TRBJ2-5,TRBD1,NA,TRBV5-1,TGCGCCAGCAGCCCAAGGACAGGGGGCCAAGGAGAGACCCAGTACTTC,CASSPRTGGQGETQYF
TRBJ2-3,TRBD2,NA,TRBV9,TGTGCCAGCAGCACCCAGGGAGGGCCAGGCACAGATACGCAGTATTTT,CASSTQGGPGTDTQYF
TRBJ1-1,NA,few,TRBV4-2,TGTGCCAGCAGCCACGGGACACCCGGCACTGAAGCTTTCTTT,CASSHGTPGTEAFF
TRBJ2-2,NA,few,TRBV15,TGTGCCACCAGCAAAGGGGGATCGAACACCGGGGAGCTGTTTTTT,CATSKGGSNTGELFF
TRBJ2-2,NA,NA,TRBV6-5,TGTGCCAGCCGTACGGAGGGCGGCTACACCGGGGAGCTGTTTTTT,CASRTEGGYTGELFF
TRBJ2-1,NA,few,TRBV11-3,TGTGCCAGCAGCTTAGAAAGGTGGGGATCCGGGAATAATGAGCAGTTCTTC,CASSLERWGSGNNEQFF
TRBJ2-6,NA,NA,TRBV2,TGTGCCAGCAGTGTGGGGGCCCTCTCTGGGGCCAACGTCCTGACTTTC,CASSVGALSGANVLTF
TRBJ1-2,TRBD1,few,TRBV6-5,TGTGCCAGCAGTTACTCTAGGACAGGGGGGGGGTATGGCTACACCTTC,CASSYSRTGGGYGYTF
TRBJ2-3,TRBD2,NA,TRBV5-1,TGCGCCAGCAGCTTCGGAAGACTAGCGGGATCAGATACGCAGTATTTT,CASSFGRLAGSDTQYF
TRBJ2-2,NA,NA,TRBV11-3,TGTGCCAGCAGCTTAGTTCGGGAAGCCGGGGAGCTGTTTTTT,CASSLVREAGELFF
TRBJ2-5,NA,NA,TRBV4-1,TGCGCCAGCAGCTCCGCTAATCGCGCGGAGACCCAGTACTTC,CASSSANRAETQYF
TRBJ2-3,TRBD2,NA,TRBV5-1,TGCGCCAGCAGCTTGGCCGTTCGGCCTAGCGGAACAGATACGCAGTATTTT,CASSLAVRPSGTDTQYF
TRBJ2-5,NA,NA,TRBV10-2,TGCGCCAGCACCCCGGTTAGTGGCAGGGGTCAAGAGACCCAGTACTTC,CASTPVSGRGQETQYF
TRBJ2-1,NA,NA,TRBV6-1,TGTGCCAGCAGTGAAGGGCAGGGGGGTAGGAATGAGCAGTTCTTC,CASSEGQGGRNEQFF
TRBJ1-3,NA,NA,TRBV2,TGTGCCAGCAGCCCCCTCTCTGGAAACACCATATATTTT,CASSPLSGNTIYF